This TCR beta chain was retrieved from a study of cytomegalovirus exposure and HLA in healthy donors. Study-wide findings and caveats: What a later analysis reportedly showed was that an Asian-associated ancestry cluster had fewer N-insertions than the approximately 670-donor mean.

The study ran its PCR with 60 Vbeta and 13 Jbeta primers. Profiled with immunoSEQ multiplex PCR; TCRdb holds only in-frame clones, not every one. The sample includes around 150,000 clones, 75% to 80% seen only once; the top ten take approximately 1.5%. A word on this clone: The antigen remains unidentified.

J was trimmed by 1 base and V by 1 base; bases with no gene match: 11. The CDR3 covers 18 residues. The V gene's germline CDR1 is SGHVS and CDR2 FQNEAQ. The chain uses TRBV7-8 and TRBJ1-1; 8 nucleotides agree with TRBD1. The sample was PBMCs. The sequence was obtained from a young woman in good health and CMV-seronegative. CDR3 bases: TGTGCCAGCAGCTTAGTACCCCCGACAGGGGCGACGAACACTGAAGCTTTCTTT. Protein: CASSLVPPTGATNTEAFF.